The 20 T cell receptor beta chains in this list originate from one sample, sequenced in a study of blood T cell repertoires in COVID-19. Clones were read by immunoSEQ multiplex PCR, and TCRdb kept only the in-frame ones, dropping some. The profile shows about 220,000 clones, 82% of them singletons. Sequencing used peripheral blood. These TCRs come from a woman aged 70-85 years with COVID-19, enrolled during active disease.

J is TRBJ1-1 and V is TRBV5-1, with D possibly being TRBD1 (5 bases). The length of the CDR3 is 14 residues. Trimming removed 4 bases at V and 0 bases at J, with 10 bases between. Looked up from germline, CDR1 is SGHRS and CDR2 is YFSETQ. The CDR3 DNA is TGCGCCAGCAGCCTGACAGAAATGAACACTGAAGCTTTCTTT. The encoded protein is CASSLTEMNTEAFF.

This chain connects TRBV6-2 or TRBV6-3 to TRBJ1-5, with 7 positions matching TRBD1. Germline values: CDR1 MNHEY, CDR2 SVGEGT. CDR3 length: 15 residues. V lost 4 bases to trimming and J lost 4 bases; unmatched junction nucleotides: 7. The CDR3 region has the DNA TGTGCCAGCAGTTCCACGACAGGGACTAATCAGCCCCAGCATTTT. Its protein is CASSSTTGTNQPQHF.

The rearrangement links TRBV7-2 to TRBJ2-1; TRBD2 agrees at 9 bases. The CDR3 totals 15 residues. V gave up 6 bases and J gave up 0 bases; unmatched junction bases: 3. Germline loops: CDR1 SGHTA, CDR2 FQGNSA. The CDR3 protein is CASSYSGSSYNEQFF. The CDR3 nucleotides are TGTGCCAGCAGTTATAGCGGGAGCTCCTACAATGAGCAGTTCTTC. The entire variable domain, with the rest obtained from reference TRBV7-2 and TRBJ2-1, is as follows: GAGVSQSPSNKVTEKGKDVELRCDPISGHTALYWYRQSLGQGLEFLIYFQGNSAPDKSGLPSDRFSAERTGGSVSTLTIQRTQQEDSAVYLCASSYSGSSYNEQFFGPGTRLTVL.

The chain carries TRBV30 and TRBJ1-1, with D possibly being TRBD1 (6 bases). This CDR3 has 11 residues. From germline, CDR1 is GTSNPN and CDR2 SVGIG (reference sequence). V lost 1 base and J lost 7, with 7 bases in between. CDR3 loop: CAWSDRDEAFF. The CDR3 DNA reads TGTGCCTGGAGTGACAGGGATGAAGCTTTCTTT.

The chain combines TRBV7-2 with TRBJ2-1; 9 bases agree with TRBD2. Germline CDR1 is SGHTA and CDR2 is FQGNSA. V dropped 1 base and J dropped 8; count of bases not matched to a gene: 9. This CDR3 comprises 16 residues. The chain's CDR3 is CASSLDSGRKGDEQFF. DNA of the CDR3: TGTGCCAGCAGCTTAGACAGCGGGAGGAAGGGGGATGAGCAGTTCTTC.

The chain uses TRBV18 and TRBJ2-2; 11 nucleotides match TRBD2. The CDR3 sequence is 18 residues long. The germline CDR1 and CDR2 sequences are KGHSH and LQKENI. V dropped 2 bases and J dropped 2; count of bases not matched to a gene: 7. CDR3 region: CASSPYGLAGGNTGELFF. CDR3 DNA sequence: TGTGCCAGCTCACCATACGGCCTAGCGGGAGGAAACACCGGGGAGCTGTTTTTT.

The chain is built from TRBV11-3 and TRBJ2-1, with 11 bases matching TRBD1. The germline V gene has CDR1 SGHNT and CDR2 YENEEA. CDR3 length: 16 residues. Germline trimming cut 0 bases from V and 4 bases from J; bases unmatched to any gene: 2. CDR3 in amino acids: CASSLEGTGGYNEQFF. The CDR3 bases are TGTGCCAGCAGCTTAGAAGGGACAGGGGGTTACAATGAGCAGTTCTTC.

CDR3 amino acids: CATSRGDRGLVSTEAFF. The CDR3 DNA reads as TGTGCCACCAGCAGAGGAGACAGGGGGCTGGTTAGCACTGAAGCTTTCTTT. The chain employs TRBV15 and TRBJ1-1; 10 bases align to TRBD1. This CDR3 has 17 amino acids. Germline CDR1 LNHNV, CDR2 YYDKDF (reference sequence). Trimming took 1 base from V and 4 from J; bases not matched to a gene: 9.

The rearrangement joins TRBV3-1 (or the pseudogene TRBV3-2) to TRBJ1-5, with 7 bases aligning to TRBD1. This CDR3 has 15 residues. V gave up 1 base and J gave up 5 bases; unmatched junction bases: 5. CDR1 and CDR2 (germline): LGHDT, YNNKEL (reference sequence). Written as DNA, the CDR3 is TGTGCCAGCAGCCAAGGAGGACAGGTCCATCAGCCCCAGCATTTT. Translating it yields CASSQGGQVHQPQHF.

In this sample, this clone turned up once. The gene calls are TRBV19 and TRBJ2-1; 11 bases fit TRBD2. Germline CDR1 is LNHDA and CDR2 is SQIVND (reference sequence). The CDR3 has 16 residues. Trimming at V came to 3 bases and at J to 5 bases, leaving 6 bases not matched to a gene. CDR3 region: CASSIRLAGSDNEQFF. In DNA form, the CDR3 reads TGTGCCAGTAGTATTCGACTAGCGGGATCGGACAATGAGCAGTTCTTC.

The chain joins TRBV27 to TRBJ1-5; tentative D call: TRBD1 (6 bases). Trimming took 4 bases from V and 0 from J, leaving 10 bases between them. The length of the CDR3 is 15 residues. CDR1 and CDR2 (germline): MNHEY, SMNVEV (reference sequence). The CDR3 coding sequence is TGTGCCAGCAGTTGGGACAACAATAGCAATCAGCCCCAGCATTTT. This codes for CASSWDNNSNQPQHF.

The table lists this clone with a count of one. The J gene is TRBJ2-5, the V gene TRBV5-1; 7 nucleotides line up with TRBD1. CDR1 and CDR2 from the germline V gene are SGHRS and YFSETQ. CDR3 length: 15 residues. With 4 bases clipped from V and 5 bases from J, the junction kept 11 bases outside the gene matches. Written as DNA, the CDR3 is TGCGCCAGCAGCCTTAGGGGGCCCCGTGGGGAGACCCAGTACTTC. This gives the protein CASSLRGPRGETQYF.

This clone came up once. The J gene is TRBJ2-1, the V gene TRBV5-1; no clear D. CDR1 is SGHRS, CDR2 YFSETQ, per germline. The CDR3 contains 15 residues. V was clipped by 2 bases and J by 4 bases, with 13 bases between them. CDR3 coding DNA: TGCGCCAGCAGCTTTGGCGGCACGGCGTACAATGAGCAGTTCTTC. This translates into CASSFGGTAYNEQFF.

The genes are TRBV6-2 or TRBV6-3 and TRBJ1-3; 7 nucleotides match TRBD1. Trimming cost V 2 bases and J 2 bases; bases outside gene matches: 3. CDR1 and CDR2 from the germline V gene are MNHEY and SVGEGT. The CDR3 runs to 15 residues. CDR3 nucleotide sequence: TGTGCCAGCAGTTACCCGGGGACAGCTGGAAACACCATATATTTT. Residues: CASSYPGTAGNTIYF.

V usage is TRBV9 and J usage is TRBJ2-1; 9 bases match TRBD1. Germline V gene data show CDR1 as SGDLS and CDR2 as YYNGEE. After removal of 3 bases from V and 4 bases from J, the junction contained 5 bases not matched to a gene. This CDR3 is built from 15 residues. The CDR3 is CASSATGTGYNEQFF. Written as DNA, the CDR3 is TGTGCCAGCAGCGCAACCGGGACAGGGTACAATGAGCAGTTCTTC.

This clone was detected a few times. The chain carries TRBV6-5 and TRBJ2-1, with 12 bases identical to TRBD2. Germline CDR1 and CDR2: MNHEY and SVGAGI. The CDR3 loop spans 15 amino acids. The J segment lost 4 bases and the V segment lost 2 bases, leaving 0 bases of the junction unmatched. As DNA, the CDR3 is TGTGCCAGCAGTTACGGACTAGCGGGATACAATGAGCAGTTCTTC. This codes for CASSYGLAGYNEQFF.

V is TRBV19 and J is TRBJ1-1; no reliable D call. Germline V gives CDR1 LNHDA, CDR2 SQIVND (reference sequence). Trimming pared 5 bases from V and 3 bases from J, leaving 13 bases between. The CDR3 totals 14 residues. This CDR3 reads CASSREKRDTEAFF. CDR3 nucleotides: TGTGCCAGTAGTCGAGAAAAGAGAGACACTGAAGCTTTCTTT. The whole variable domain, remainder taken from reference TRBV19 and TRBJ1-1, is DGGITQSPKYLFRKEGQNVTLSCEQNLNHDAMYWYRQDPGQGLRLIYYSQIVNDFQKGDIAEGYSVSREKKESFPLTVTSAQKNPTAFYLCASSREKRDTEAFFGQGTRLTVV.

V and J are TRBV28 and TRBJ1-5, with 10 bases aligning to TRBD1. This CDR3 is 15 amino acids long. Germline V gene sequence: CDR1 MDHEN, CDR2 SYDVKM. The V gene end was trimmed by 7 bases and the J gene end by 9 bases; junction bases not matched to a gene: 12. The chain's CDR3 is CASTVRDRGRGPQHF. DNA for the CDR3: TGTGCCAGCACCGTCCGGGACAGGGGCCGAGGGCCCCAGCATTTT.

This chain connects TRBV7-2 to TRBJ1-3; a weak D match, TRBD1 (6 bases). The CDR3 is made up of 15 amino acids. Trimming took 6 bases from V and 0 from J, leaving 12 bases between them. Germline loops: CDR1 SGHTA, CDR2 FQGNSA. The CDR3 loop is CASRRQESSGNTIYF. The DNA for the CDR3 is TGTGCCAGCAGACGACAGGAGAGCTCTGGAAACACCATATATTTT.

The chain carries TRBV19 and TRBJ2-5, with D tentatively TRBD1 (6 bases). V was clipped by 5 bases and J by 4 bases, with 11 bases between them. CDR3 size: 13 residues. CDR1 and CDR2 from the germline V gene are LNHDA and SQIVND (reference sequence). In DNA form, the CDR3 reads TGTGCCAGTAGTCCACGACAGGTAGAGACCCAGTACTTC. It translates to CASSPRQVETQYF.